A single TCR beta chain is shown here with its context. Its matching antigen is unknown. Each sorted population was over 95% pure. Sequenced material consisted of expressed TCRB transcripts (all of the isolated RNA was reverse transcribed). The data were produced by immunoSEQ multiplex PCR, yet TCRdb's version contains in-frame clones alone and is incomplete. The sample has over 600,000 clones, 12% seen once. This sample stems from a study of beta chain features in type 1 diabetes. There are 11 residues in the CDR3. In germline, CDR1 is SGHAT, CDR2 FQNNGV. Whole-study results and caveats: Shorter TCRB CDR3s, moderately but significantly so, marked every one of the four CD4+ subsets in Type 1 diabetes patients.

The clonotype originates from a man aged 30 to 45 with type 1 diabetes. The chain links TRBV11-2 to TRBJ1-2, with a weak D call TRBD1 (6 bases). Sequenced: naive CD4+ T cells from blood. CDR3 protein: CGTEENYGYTF. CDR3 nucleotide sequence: TGTGGGACAGAAGAAAACTATGGCTACACCTTC.